The 5 T cell receptor beta chains in this list originate from one sample, sequenced in a study of T-cell reconstitution after alpha-beta-depleted transplantation in children. For TCRbeta, the library was prepared with unique molecular identifiers. MiXCR, run by TCRdb on the PCR reads, gives a single entry per CDR3 protein. Among under 450,000 distinct CDR3 sequences listed, about 16% were seen once. Sequencing used PBMCs, mostly from graft donor cells, obtained 360 days after TCRalphabeta/CD19-depleted stem cell transplant. These receptors all come from a boy under two years old who had a stem cell transplant for Wiskott-Aldrich syndrome, so the T cells may come from the graft donor.

This clonotype appeared a few times. The genes are TRBV7-9 and TRBJ1-2; D remains ambiguous. V was shortened by 5 bases and J by 7 bases, with 11 bases between the two germline ends. CDR3 length: 12 amino acids. CDR1 is SEHNR, CDR2 FQNEAQ, per germline (reference sequence). CDR3 residues: CASSPKEGGYTF. The CDR3 coding sequence is TGTGCCAGCAGCCCGAAGGAGGGTGGCTACACCTTC.

In nucleotides, the CDR3 is TGTGCCAGCTCGGGACTAGCGGGAGAAGAATACAATGAGCAGTTCTTC. Translating it yields CASSGLAGEEYNEQFF. The V gene is TRBV12-3 or TRBV12-4, the J gene TRBJ2-1, with 14 bases lining up with TRBD2. The CDR3 runs 16 residues. Unmatched junction bases numbered 7, after V lost 8 bases and J lost 4 bases.

The chain uses TRBV25-1 and TRBJ2-3; tentative D call: TRBD1 (6 bases). CDR1 is MGHDK, CDR2 SYGVNS, per germline. This CDR3 is built from 16 residues. V dropped 4 bases and J dropped 2 bases, with 16 bases sitting between them. CDR3 nucleotide sequence: TGTGCCAGCAGTGGCTACCGGGACACCTTCACAGATACGCAGTATTTT. Translation gives CASSGYRDTFTDTQYF.

The chain couples TRBV29-1 to TRBJ2-1; the D is unclear. V was cut by 2 bases and J by 6 bases, with 5 bases left in between. The length of the CDR3 is 11 residues. Germline V CDR1 and CDR2: SQVTM, ANQGSEA. The CDR3 DNA reads as TGCAGCGTTGAAATTGGCAATGAGCAGTTCTTC. Translation: CSVEIGNEQFF.

This clonotype has a handful of counts. The chain combines TRBV19 with TRBJ2-7; D is perhaps TRBD2 (5 bases). Trimming took 7 bases from V and 2 from J, leaving 12 bases between them. The CDR3 contains 13 residues. Germline V lookup: CDR1 LNHDA, CDR2 SQIVND (reference sequence). CDR3 DNA sequence: TGTGCCAGTAAGAAATTGGGAGCCTACGAGCAGTACTTC. It specifies CASKKLGAYEQYF. The full variable domain, rest sourced from reference TRBV19 and TRBJ2-7, is DGGITQSPKYLFRKEGQNVTLSCEQNLNHDAMYWYRQDPGQGLRLIYYSQIVNDFQKGDIAEGYSVSREKKESFPLTVTSAQKNPTAFYLCASKKLGAYEQYFGPGTRLTVT.